This T cell receptor (beta chain) originates from a study of blood T cell repertoires in COVID-19. Study details: COVID-19 samples, acute and convalescent, were from the United States, Italy and Spain.

The authors' processing: Amplifying reference gene primers gave estimates of nucleated cell counts. TCRdb's table, derived via immunoSEQ multiplex PCR, lists solely in-frame clones and lacks some. V, J and clone size were drawn from that table, and D and trimming were deduced from the DNA. The sample lists around 90,000 clones; roughly four fifths were seen once. This CDR3 contains 13 residues. The ends lost 6 bases at V and 7 bases at J; junction bases unmatched: 8. The sequence was obtained from a human donor in a cohort sampled during active COVID-19. This chain links TRBV12-3 or TRBV12-4 with TRBJ1-2; 7 nucleotides match TRBD1. Sequenced input: peripheral blood. The CDR3 region is CASRPPTGLGYTF. CDR3 sequence (DNA): TGTGCCAGCAGGCCACCGACAGGGCTTGGCTACACCTTC.